These 22 T cell receptor beta chains originate from one sample sequenced in a study of post-analysis software for immune sequencing data (dated by TCRdb to between 2014 and 2017). Study-level results and caveats: Roughly 5 TRBV segments, including TRBV5-6, TRBV5-1 and TRBV20-1, were significantly more frequent in patients than controls.

No cognate antigen is known for these TCRs. Library preparation used PCR. The instrument given in TCRdb is Illumina HiSeq 2500. To reduce PCR and sequencing biases, unique molecular identifiers were built into the TCR beta cDNA libraries. The public sequencing data were trimmed at Q25 with fastp and processed into clonotypes with MiXCR by TCRdb, which kept only in-frame beta chains. Duplicate CDR3 protein sequences are folded into a single record with the most common DNA and genes. The sample profile shows 380,000 or so distinct CDR3 sequences; roughly 30% of them were found once. The ten biggest clones cover roughly 13% of the sample. Sequencing was performed on blood. These receptors were obtained from a girl under 18 with multiple sclerosis.

A few counts support this clonotype. The CDR3 sequence is CASSEARREQYF. As DNA, the CDR3 is TGTGCCAGCAGTGAAGCTAGGCGAGAGCAGTACTTC. The chain links TRBV2 to TRBJ2-7; D unresolved. The germline gives CDR1 SNHLY, CDR2 FYNNEI. With 0 bases removed from V and 7 bases from J, the gap between germline ends came to 7 bases. The CDR3 contains 12 residues. The complete variable domain, with remaining parts taken from reference TRBV2 and TRBJ2-7, reads EPEVTQTPSHQVTQMGQEVILRCVPISNHLYFYWYRQILGQKVEFLVSFYNNEISEKSEIFDDQFSVERPDGSNFTLKIRSTKLEDSAMYFCASSEARREQYFGPGTRLTVT.

The chain is built from TRBV29-1 and TRBJ1-5; a possible D gene is TRBD1 (5 bases). The V end was cut by 8 bases, the J end by 0 bases, with 14 bases between. Germline assignment: CDR1 SQVTM and CDR2 ANQGSEA. The CDR3 runs 14 residues. The CDR3 reads CSPGARYSNQPQHF. Here the CDR3 DNA reads TGCAGCCCTGGGGCACGTTATAGCAATCAGCCCCAGCATTTT.

The chain links TRBV6-5 to TRBJ2-5; 7 bases fit TRBD2. This CDR3 is built from 16 residues. Looked up from germline, CDR1 is MNHEY and CDR2 is SVGAGI. The junction had 9 bases not matched to a gene; V was cut back by 5 bases and J by 0 bases. In DNA, the CDR3 is TGTGCCAGCAGTCCCCACGGCGGGGGAGACCAAGAGACCCAGTACTTC. Translated, it gives CASSPHGGGDQETQYF.

V is TRBV5-1 and J is TRBJ2-4, with no clear D. CDR1 SGHRS and CDR2 YFSETQ come from the germline V gene. Trimming removed 2 bases from V and 2 bases from J, with 11 bases in between. This CDR3 contains 15 residues. Here the CDR3 reads CASSFNGPSKNIQYF. CDR3 nucleotides: TGCGCCAGCAGCTTCAATGGGCCGTCCAAAAACATTCAGTACTTC.

The V gene is TRBV20-1, the J gene TRBJ1-4; the D gene is possibly TRBD1 (6 bases). The CDR3 has 14 residues. Germline loops: CDR1 DFQATT, CDR2 SNEGSKA (reference sequence). Trimming shortened V by 6 bases and J by 8 bases, and 19 bases separated the two germline ends. The CDR3 sequence: CSAPGRGGGEKLFF. In DNA, the CDR3 is TGCAGTGCCCCGGGCAGGGGAGGAGGGGAAAAACTGTTTTTT.

This clonotype was counted between two and nine times. The chain links TRBV7-9 to TRBJ1-4, with D uncertain. CDR1 is SEHNR, CDR2 FQNEAQ, per germline (reference sequence). Trimming pared 3 bases from V and 0 bases from J, leaving 14 bases between. CDR3 length: 17 residues. The CDR3 sequence is CASSFNARSSTNEKLFF. DNA of the CDR3: TGTGCCAGCAGCTTCAACGCACGTAGCTCAACTAATGAAAAACTGTTTTTT. Together with reference TRBV7-9 and TRBJ1-4, the CDR3 gives the full variable domain: DTGVSQNPRHKITKRGQNVTFRCDPISEHNRLYWYRQTLGQGPEFLTYFQNEAQLEKSRLLSDRFSAERPKGSFSTLEIQRTEQGDSAMYLCASSFNARSSTNEKLFFGSGTQLSVL.

The rearrangement joins TRBV11-2 to TRBJ1-2; weak D call: TRBD1 (5 bases). In germline, CDR1 is SGHAT, CDR2 FQNNGV. The V end lost 2 bases, the J end lost 6 bases, and 19 bases lay between the germline ends. CDR3 size: 16 residues. The CDR3 DNA sequence: TGTGCCAGCAGCTTATCCCCCGGAAGCAGGGTGGATGGCTACACCTTC. This translates into CASSLSPGSRVDGYTF.

This clonotype has only a few counts. The V call is TRBV5-1, the J call TRBJ2-3; weak D call: TRBD2 (5 bases). The V gene lost 0 bases and the J gene lost 3 bases, with 14 bases spanning the gap. The germline gives CDR1 SGHRS, CDR2 YFSETQ. The CDR3 sequence is 16 residues long. The CDR3 region is CASSLGAPWETDTQYF. The CDR3 DNA is TGCGCCAGCAGCTTGGGGGCGCCTTGGGAGACAGATACGCAGTATTTT.

The CDR3 nucleotides are TGTGCCAGCAGCCGAGGGACCCAAGAGACCCAGTACTTC. It translates to CASSRGTQETQYF. V usage is TRBV12-3 or TRBV12-4 and J usage is TRBJ2-5; D could derive from TRBD1 or TRBD2 (5 bases each). The V end lost 6 bases, the J end lost 1 base, and 9 bases lay between the germline ends. The CDR3 has 13 residues.

This clonotype was seen more than once but under ten times. For the CDR3, the DNA is TGTGCCAGCACCTTAGATGGGCTAGCCAAAAACATTCAGTACTTC. This sequence encodes CASTLDGLAKNIQYF. The chain is built from TRBV2 and TRBJ2-4; D gene uncertain. This CDR3 region has 15 residues. From germline, CDR1 is SNHLY and CDR2 FYNNEI. The germline V and J ends were trimmed by 7 bases and 0 bases, with 13 bases remaining between them.

This clonotype occurred a few times. This rearrangement joins TRBV29-1 to TRBJ2-7; D tentatively reads TRBD1 or TRBD2 (7 bases each). This CDR3 is 14 amino acids long. Trimming cost V 6 bases and J 5 bases, with 20 bases left between them. Germline CDR1 SQVTM, CDR2 ANQGSEA. This chain's CDR3 is CSVGGTVESDEQYF. In DNA, the CDR3 is TGCAGCGTGGGGGGGACAGTGGAGTCCGACGAGCAGTACTTC.

The chain links TRBV6-5 to TRBJ1-2; 8 nucleotides align to TRBD1. The CDR3 length is 15 residues. CDR1 is MNHEY, CDR2 SVGAGI, per germline. With 4 bases clipped from V and 0 bases from J, the junction kept 4 bases outside the gene matches. The CDR3 coding sequence is TGTGCCAGCAGTTCTCCGGGACAGGCTAACTATGGCTACACCTTC. Its translation is CASSSPGQANYGYTF.

This clonotype occurred a few times. The chain employs TRBV6-6 and TRBJ1-3; 7 positions agree with TRBD1. This CDR3 has 16 residues. CDR1 MNHNY and CDR2 SVGAGI come from the germline V gene (reference sequence). J gave up 4 bases and V 2 bases, and 8 bases lay outside the gene matches. The CDR3 here is CASSYATGTAGNTIYF. The CDR3 nucleotides are TGTGCCAGCAGTTACGCTACCGGGACAGCGGGAAACACCATATATTTT.

Only a few counts were recorded for this clonotype. The CDR3 region is CASSSGQGKKLAKNIQYF. CDR3 bases: TGTGCCAGCAGCTCTGGACAGGGTAAAAAGCTAGCCAAAAACATTCAGTACTTC. The genes are TRBV7-9 and TRBJ2-4; TRBD1 agrees at 8 bases. Germline V gives CDR1 SEHNR, CDR2 FQNEAQ (reference sequence). The CDR3 runs 18 residues. The ends lost 4 bases at V and 0 bases at J; junction bases unmatched: 11.

In its sample, this clonotype was seen many times. In DNA form, the CDR3 reads TGTGCCAGCCGACAGGGATTAGCTAACTATGGCTACACCTTC. It is translated as CASRQGLANYGYTF. This chain links TRBV2 with TRBJ1-2; 7 bases map to TRBD1. V lost 8 bases and J lost 0; bases outside the gene matches: 6. Germline V lookup: CDR1 SNHLY, CDR2 FYNNEI. The CDR3 has 14 residues.

This clonotype was counted between two and nine times. This chain connects TRBV4-2 to TRBJ1-1; 9 positions match TRBD1. V was clipped by 4 bases and J by 1 base; unmatched bases: 4. The CDR3 contains 15 residues. Germline V gene lookup returns CDR1 LGHNA and CDR2 YNFKEQ. The CDR3 is CASSLQGAGNTEAFF. Written as DNA, the CDR3 is TGTGCCAGCAGCCTACAGGGGGCAGGGAACACTGAAGCTTTCTTT.

The rearrangement uses TRBV9 and TRBJ2-7; D may match TRBD1 or TRBD2 (6 bases each). The CDR3 covers 15 residues. Per the germline V gene, CDR1 is SGDLS and CDR2 is YYNGEE. Trimming shortened V by 4 bases and J by 3 bases, and 17 bases separated the two germline ends. Here the CDR3 DNA reads TGTGCCAGCAGCCCCAATACGGGGGCCGGCTACGAGCAGTACTTC. It translates to CASSPNTGAGYEQYF.

In the case of this clonotype: This is likely a read error, given that the CDR3 carries no conserved phenylalanine or tryptophan at its end. V usage is TRBV12-3 or TRBV12-4 and J usage is TRBJ2-1, with D possibly being TRBD1 (5 bases). The V end was cut by 2 bases, the J end by 3 bases, with 11 bases between. This CDR3 has 15 residues. The CDR3 loop is CASSLSGARYNEQFL. The CDR3 bases are TGTGCCAGCAGTTTAAGTGGGGCTCGCTACAATGAGCAGTTCTTG.

This clonotype has just a few counts. V is TRBV12-3 or TRBV12-4 and J is TRBJ2-2, with no clear D. Trimming cost V 5 bases and J 5 bases, with 9 bases left between them. The CDR3 length is 13 residues. As DNA, the CDR3 is TGTGCCAGCAGTCCAGATCTAACCGGGGAGCTGTTTTTT. Its protein is CASSPDLTGELFF.

This chain connects TRBV7-9 to TRBJ1-5, with TRBD1 matching 8 bases. The junction had 6 bases not matched to a gene; V was cut back by 5 bases and J by 0 bases. This CDR3 comprises 16 residues. From germline, CDR1 is SEHNR and CDR2 FQNEAQ (reference sequence). CDR3 bases: TGTGCCAGCAGCCGCACAGGGGGACCTAGCAATCAGCCCCAGCATTTT. This translates into CASSRTGGPSNQPQHF.

This clonotype was seen only a few times. The rearrangement uses TRBV7-2 and TRBJ2-5; 11 positions match TRBD2. Trimming cost V 6 bases and J 3 bases; bases outside gene matches: 6. CDR3 length: 15 amino acids. Per germline, CDR1 SGHTA and CDR2 FQGNSA. CDR3 sequence: CASRRPGLAEETQYF. The CDR3 region has the DNA TGTGCCAGCAGACGTCCGGGACTAGCGGAAGAGACCCAGTACTTC. The full variable domain, its missing parts supplied by reference TRBV7-2 and TRBJ2-5, is GAGVSQSPSNKVTEKGKDVELRCDPISGHTALYWYRQSLGQGLEFLIYFQGNSAPDKSGLPSDRFSAERTGGSVSTLTIQRTQQEDSAVYLCASRRPGLAEETQYFGPGTRLLVL.

This clonotype was recorded only once. Because the CDR3 is missing its conserved closing phenylalanine or tryptophan, this is likely a read error. The gene calls are TRBV12-3 or TRBV12-4 and TRBJ2-7; perhaps TRBD2 as D (5 bases). The DNA end is more similar to TRBJ2-5, so the J call may be wrong. CDR3 size: 15 residues. CDR3 bases: TGTGCCAGCAGCCCAAGGGCCCTCGGCGGGGAGACCCAGTACTCC. Protein product: CASSPRALGGETQYS.